This T cell receptor (beta chain) emerged from a study of CD8 T cells and mutated HIV epitopes (dated by TCRdb to the early 2020s). For the wider study: Acutely infected subjects were selected based on the epitope form in their transmitted founder virus and on their ELISpot responses. TL10, KY11, RF10 and TY8 were used as the epitopes. Out of the approximately 160 subjects screened, just a subset fulfilled the criteria needed for sorting epitope-specific T cells. Not every subject was tested for the same epitope, and only RF10 was examined in both acute and chronic HIV infection. This study sequenced single-cell TCR alpha/beta chains from CD8+ T cells that recognized the non-adapted (NAE) and adapted (AE) forms of four HIV Nef epitopes. The cohort comprised about 7 chronically and four acutely HIV-infected subjects.

From V the trimming removes 0 bases and from J it removes 6 bases, while the gene matches leave 12 bases of the junction unaccounted for. Looking up the germline V gene (reference sequence) yields CDR1 LGHDT and CDR2 YNNKEL. Inclusive of the bounding cysteine and phenylalanine, the CDR3 is 18 residues long. The read is trimmed to its CDR3 DNA, 54 bases read in frame from base 1. Receptor libraries were prepared by single-cell sequencing. Single-cell cDNA was made with a method adapted from Smart-seq2 and MARS-Seq that used oligo-dT primers carrying well-specific UMIs and KAPA HiFi first-round PCR. Pooled first-round products underwent nested PCR with template-switch oligo forward primers and barcoded reverse primers specific to the TCR alpha and beta chains. Products were purified with AMPure XP, indexed with TruSeq adapters, and quantified with the KAPA Universal qPCR Library Quantification Kit. TCR libraries were sequenced on an Illumina MiSeq with 2x300 bp paired-end chemistry. On the authors' methods: After quality filtering, reads were demultiplexed to wells and mapped to the TCRA and TCRB loci, after which clonotypes were assigned with MiXCR and analysis was performed in VGAS. A modified VDJfasta platform was used to deconvolute the TCR data. CDR3 overlap between plates was analysed to rule out large-scale cross-plate contamination. Clonality was calculated as one minus the ratio of unique productive CDR3s to total productive CDR3s. TCRdb redid the processing of the public reads, applying fastp at Q25 and MiXCR, and retained in-frame beta chains. Rows matching on CDR3 protein sequence are summarized as one entry with the most common DNA and genes. TCRdb's processing, not the authors', yielded these V and J calls. This sample's table carries more than 50 distinct CDR3 sequences.

The intended sense of this specimen's time point label: sampled during acute HIV-1 infection (about 23-92 days post infection). Because cells were limited, one single-reactive population and the cross-reactive population were sorted for TY8, prioritising the form matching the autologous virus. Ficoll density gradient separation was used to isolate peripheral blood mononuclear cells from leukapheresis or whole blood, after which the cells were cryopreserved. Resting antigen-specific CD8+ T cells were identified by staining thawed PBMCs with HLA class I tetramers loaded with the NAE or AE epitope, without stimulation. A BD FACS Aria III was used to sort single CD8+ T cells into 96-well plates containing lysis buffer. General study outcomes and caveats: Multiple alpha and beta chain CDR3s were present in some wells, and only cells that had both an alpha chain and a beta chain were included. Higher clonality was observed in dual tetramer+ cells from chronic subjects than in those from acute subjects (mean difference about 0.31), although the study was underpowered for detection of a significant difference. Single-reactive CD8+ T cells appeared only in acutely infected subjects, which suggests possible clonal selection between acute and chronic infection. The main limitations were acknowledged to be the small number of subjects and the diverse clinical presentations of the subjects.

This clonotype is hyperexpanded (1% or more). One base away there is no much larger clone; base qualities are not given. The receptor's source is a man younger than 45 with HIV-1 infection. The chain couples TRBV3-1 to TRBJ2-1; TRBD2 lines up with 9 middle nucleotides. Material: CD8+ T cells sorted from blood with an adapted epitope tetramer, obtained during acute HIV infection. The label giving this sample's cell subset or site can be read as: single-reactive cells binding only the adapted TY8 tetramer. The CDR3 region has the sequence CASSQDPLELAGFNEQFF. At the DNA level, the sequence is TGTGCCAGCAGCCAAGATCCCTTGGAACTAGCGGGTTTCAATGAGCAGTTCTTC.